The sequence of this T cell receptor (beta chain) was determined in a study of regulatory T cells in long-lasting Graves disease (dated by TCRdb to about 2021). General notes on the study: Newly diagnosed Graves' disease patients had taken antithyroid drugs for less than 3 months. Persistent Graves' disease patients were compared with newly diagnosed Graves' disease patients by peripheral blood TCR sequencing and RNA sequencing. The study was conducted in China and was registered as a clinical trial. A total of roughly 33 samples underwent TCR sequencing: about 13 from persistent and about 20 from newly diagnosed Graves' disease patients. Summary of the overall study and its limitations: The study examined only peripheral blood because the primary lesion, thyroid tissue, could not be accessed. A larger number of public clonotypes was shared among persistent patients (approximately 3,000) than among newly diagnosed patients (roughly 970). Sequencing and analysis were restricted to the TCR beta chain. Persistent disease showed preferential use of TRBV28, TRBJ1-2 and TRBJ2-5, whereas newly diagnosed disease favored TRBV20-1 and TRBJ2-1. Compared with newly diagnosed patients, patients with persistent Graves' disease had lower TCR Shannon entropy and fewer highly expanded clones, which suggests clonal expansion. The small sample size was acknowledged by the authors as a limitation that may reduce accuracy.

This clonotype was seen repeatedly, ten times or more. The antigen it binds to is not known. There are no base qualities to consult, and no much larger clone falls within one base. Trimming at the junction amounts to 4 bases on V and 8 bases on J, and the germline ends lie 12 bases apart. Counted from cysteine to phenylalanine, this CDR3 has 12 amino acids. The CDR3 DNA has 36 bases and is translated from base 1. The germline V gene (reference sequence) gives CDR1 as GTSNPN and CDR2 as SVGIG. In the paper's terms, the time point label means: newly diagnosed GD, antithyroid drugs for less than 3 months. RNA was extracted from PBMCs in TRIzol for both TCR sequencing and RNA sequencing. Graves' disease was diagnosed according to American Thyroid Association guidelines. The patients came from an endocrinology department in Xi'an, China. Each patient gave approximately 9 milliliters of peripheral blood, collected in an EDTA anticoagulant tube. Ficoll Paque Plus density gradient separation was used to isolate PBMCs, and no additional T cell sorting was done. RNA quality was checked with an Agilent 2100 Bioanalyzer and agarose gel, and concentration with a NanoDrop 2000.

The receptor library was made with multiplex PCR. The reads were generated on an Illumina HiSeq 4000. iRepertoire HTBI primers and Arm-PCR amplification of CDR3 regions were used to construct TCR beta libraries. PCR products were gel purified before sequencing. Turning to the authors' computational methods: Gene usage analysis of CDR3 amino acid clonotypes used the approximately 62 TRBV and 11 to 15 TRBJ segments found across samples. COPE and FqMerger were used to merge the filtered high-quality paired reads into contigs. Contigs were aligned with BLAST to IMGT TRBV, TRBD and TRBJ reference genes, and CDR3 was defined per IMGT. Any clonotype with a frequency above 0.1% was counted as a highly expanded clone. Repertoire diversity was measured by Shannon entropy, and V-J evenness by the Gini coefficient. Public clonotypes were defined as clonotypes shared by more than one individual. TCRdb reworked the public reads: Q25 trimming with fastp, MiXCR clone assembly, productive beta chains retained. Entries that share a CDR3 protein sequence are merged under the most common genes and DNA. Here the V and J calls rest on TCRdb's processing, not on the authors' analysis. The sample table lists about 400,000 distinct CDR3 sequences, about 15% of them with a count of one. The ten largest clones take up over 7.5% of the sample.

The data also belong to a second study, concerning T cells in Graves' hyperthyroidism and ophthalmopathy. As noted in the second study: Stable Graves' hyperthyroidism was defined as no progression to ophthalmopathy during 18 months of follow-up. The hyperthyroidism patients were between 18 and 65 years old and newly diagnosed, with a disease duration of less than 2 months. The study excluded patients with uncontrolled infections, other autoimmune diseases, pregnancy or lactation. Diagnoses were established on the basis of clinical symptoms, serum thyroxine and TRAb, thyroid ultrasound, and orbital computed tomography. For the first round of RT-PCR on the TCR CDR3, the HTBI primer set was used together with the Qiagen OneStep RT-PCR kit. Blood samples also contained most of the expanded thyroid clonotypes (frequency above 0.001), which suggests that blood repertoires may reflect thyroid immune responses. A 13 V-J signature model separated ophthalmopathy from stable hyperthyroidism, with over 85% sensitivity and 81.08% specificity in cross-validation and 80%/75% in testing. In validation, the model predicted progression to ophthalmopathy a median of roughly 6.2 months before onset, with about 64% sensitivity and almost 75% specificity. To identify distinguishing TCR V-J signatures, a discovery cohort of about 95 patients was used, comprising 40 to 45 with Graves' ophthalmopathy and around 57 with stable Graves' hyperthyroidism. Prospective prediction of ophthalmopathy was tested in an independent validation cohort consisting of some 19 hyperthyroidism patients and over 15 patients who later progressed to ophthalmopathy. The approximately 100 discovery patients were divided at random into training and test sets in a 7:3 ratio. The study also compared thyroid tissue and blood T-cell repertoires from about six Graves' hyperthyroidism patients. Following sampling, methimazole starting at 30 mg daily was given to hyperthyroidism patients, and high-dose intravenous methylprednisolone was given to ophthalmopathy patients. The libraries were constructed in a second round of multiplex PCR and then size-selected and purified. The libraries were sequenced on an Illumina HiSeq2000 using paired-end 100 bp reads. Raw data were processed with SOAPnuke, discarding reads with adapters, uncalled bases, mean Phred below 15, or no exact constant-primer or identifier match. COPE v1.2.5 was used to merge high-quality paired reads, and clonotypes were defined as unique nucleotide sequences. Clonotypes were aligned to IMGT TRBV, TRBD and TRBJ reference segments using MiTCR v1.1. Analysis was restricted to V-J combinations with a frequency above 0.0001, which covered 99.2% of repertoires. The TCS score was defined as F50 (clonal expansion) divided by E x V (chaos), with BLOSUM62-based TCRdist calculated between CDR3 peptides within each V-J. Welch's t-statistics and random forest reduced roughly 500 V-J features to about 13, which were used in a naive Bayes classifier (R e1071). Sample size was not statistically predetermined, and blinding of investigators to group allocation was not performed. The paper describes TCR Vbeta CDR3 sequencing of around 140 peripheral blood samples, made up of under 50 ophthalmopathy patients, around 78 hyperthyroidism patients and roughly 17 progressor patients.

The sequencing here drew on peripheral blood mononuclear cells (PBMCs), taken at new diagnosis, from a patient treated with antithyroid drugs. The TCR originated in a woman aged 40 to 50 with Graves disease. Donor details come from another sample of the same person, matched by shared clones. This receptor chain uses TRBV30 and TRBJ2-1; possibly the D gene is TRBD2, per 5 matching bases. The nucleotide sequence is TGTGCCTGGAATCGGGAACCGTATGAGCAGTTCTTC. This codes for CAWNREPYEQFF.